These 12 T cell receptor beta chains were sequenced from one sample in a study of radiation and T cells in renal cell carcinoma. Produced via immunoSEQ multiplex PCR; TCRdb's table is partial and in-frame only. The sample has 130,000 to 150,000 clones; about 88% are singletons. Time point denoted: baseline pretreatment blood. Treatment of the sample: 15 Gy SBRT to primary tumor, nephrectomy 4 weeks later. Here the sequenced sample was blood, taken from a patient whose treatment included radiotherapy and nephrectomy. The source of these receptors is a woman aged 50 to 65 with renal cell carcinoma.

The rearrangement joins TRBV30 to TRBJ2-7; 8 bases match TRBD1. Looked up from germline, CDR1 is GTSNPN and CDR2 is SVGIG (reference sequence). V dropped 3 bases and J dropped 2; count of bases not matched to a gene: 6. CDR3 length: 14 residues. CDR3 sequence (DNA): TGTGCCTGGAGAAAAGGACAGGGCCCCTACGAGCAGTACTTC. Translation: CAWRKGQGPYEQYF. Filled out from reference TRBV30 and TRBJ2-7, the complete variable domain reads SQTIHQWPATLVQPVGSPLSLECTVEGTSNPNLYWYRQAAGRGLQLLFYSVGIGQISSEVPQNLSASRPQDRQFILSSKKLLLSDSGFYLCAWRKGQGPYEQYFGPGTRLTVT.

The chain uses TRBV27 and TRBJ2-2, with D perhaps matching TRBD1 or TRBD2 (7 bases each). CDR1 and CDR2 from the germline V gene are MNHEY and SMNVEV (reference sequence). The V and J ends lost 1 base and 6 bases respectively, with 24 bases between them. The CDR3 totals 19 residues. DNA for the CDR3: TGTGCCAGCAGTTTATGGGGGGTCGGGAGGACAGGCTCCGCCGGGGAGCTGTTTTTT. Its translation is CASSLWGVGRTGSAGELFF.

This chain joins TRBV7-9 and TRBJ2-7, with D perhaps assigned TRBD1 or TRBD2 (5 bases each). Trimming took off 5 bases at V and 8 bases at J, with 25 bases between the two ends. The CDR3 spans 16 residues. CDR1 is SEHNR, CDR2 FQNEAQ, per germline (reference sequence). In DNA form, the CDR3 reads TGTGCCAGCAGCCCGCCGTTTGGGGGTGAGATTATTAAGCAGTACTTC. Its protein product is CASSPPFGGEIIKQYF.

V and J are TRBV18 and TRBJ2-7; D remains unclear. The germline V gene encodes CDR1 KGHSH and CDR2 LQKENI. There are 15 residues in the CDR3. V was clipped by 3 bases and J by 3 bases, with 15 bases between them. CDR3 loop: CASSPAAGSGYEQYF. The CDR3, as DNA: TGTGCCAGCTCACCTGCGGCCGGATCGGGCTACGAGCAGTACTTC.

This chain uses TRBV19 with TRBJ2-7; TRBD1 matches 7 bases. The ends lost 3 bases at V and 1 base at J; junction bases unmatched: 6. The CDR3 is made up of 15 amino acids. The germline V gene has CDR1 LNHDA and CDR2 SQIVND (reference sequence). Here the CDR3 reads CASSIRRTGSYEQYF. The CDR3 DNA sequence: TGTGCCAGTAGTATTAGACGGACAGGATCCTACGAGCAGTACTTC.

The V gene is TRBV15, the J gene TRBJ2-3; 10 positions match TRBD1. The CDR3 extends over 15 amino acids. The J segment lost 2 bases and the V segment lost 5 bases, leaving 4 bases of the junction unmatched. The V gene's germline CDR1 is LNHNV and CDR2 YYDKDF (reference sequence). In nucleotides, the CDR3 is TGTGCCACCAGCGTCGGACAGGGGGACACAGATACGCAGTATTTT. This codes for CATSVGQGDTDTQYF. The full variable domain, its missing parts supplied by reference TRBV15 and TRBJ2-3, is DAMVIQNPRYQVTQFGKPVTLSCSQTLNHNVMYWYQQKSSQAPKLLFHYYDKDFNNEADTPDNFQSRRPNTSFCFLDIRSPGLGDTAMYLCATSVGQGDTDTQYFGPGTRLTVL.

The chain uses TRBV6-1 and TRBJ1-6; 8 bases fit TRBD1. The CDR3 is made up of 14 amino acids. From germline, CDR1 is MNHNS and CDR2 SASEGT. V dropped 6 bases and J dropped 9; count of bases not matched to a gene: 7. As DNA, the CDR3 is TGTGCCAGCAGACGGGACAGGCTCTCTTCACCCCTCCACTTT. This encodes CASRRDRLSSPLHF.

A note on this clone: Distinct nucleotide sequences in the sample also encode this CDR3. J is TRBJ2-3 and V is TRBV9; TRBD1 is a possible D gene (5 bases). The V gene lost 0 bases and the J gene lost 1 base, with 6 bases spanning the gap. The CDR3 is 14 amino acids. The germline V gene has CDR1 SGDLS and CDR2 YYNGEE. The CDR3 region has the DNA TGTGCCAGCAGCGTAGAAGGGGGCACAGATACGCAGTATTTT. Its protein is CASSVEGGTDTQYF.

The rearrangement uses TRBV7-9 and TRBJ2-3, with D hard to call. Germline CDR1 SEHNR, CDR2 FQNEAQ (reference sequence). The germline V and J ends were trimmed by 5 bases and 1 base, with 4 bases remaining between them. The CDR3 is 12 amino acids. The CDR3 DNA sequence: TGTGCCAGCAGCCCTCGCACAGATACGCAGTATTTT. The encoded protein is CASSPRTDTQYF.

The chain uses TRBV4-1 and TRBJ1-2, with no clear D. V dropped 2 bases and J dropped 1 base, with 8 bases sitting between them. Germline CDR1 and CDR2: MGHRA and YSYEKL. The CDR3 runs 14 residues. CDR3 region: CASSQKKGNYGYTF. The CDR3 DNA reads TGCGCCAGCAGCCAAAAAAAGGGTAACTATGGCTACACCTTC.

The chain employs TRBV19 and TRBJ1-1; a possible D gene is TRBD1 (5 bases). Looked up from germline, CDR1 is LNHDA and CDR2 is SQIVND (reference sequence). Trimming took 9 bases from V and 0 from J, leaving 11 bases between them. This CDR3 spans 13 amino acids. DNA for the CDR3: TGTGCCAGCATGCGGGGCTTGAACACTGAAGCTTTCTTT. It codes for CASMRGLNTEAFF.

The CDR3 loop reads CASSWRSGGSNTGELFF. Here the CDR3 DNA reads TGTGCCAGCAGCTGGAGGAGCGGGGGCTCAAACACCGGGGAGCTGTTTTTT. J is TRBJ2-2 and V is TRBV7-2, with 8 bases aligning to TRBD2. The CDR3 covers 17 residues. Germline CDR1 and CDR2: SGHTA and FQGNSA. V was clipped by 4 bases and J by 2 bases; unmatched bases: 9.